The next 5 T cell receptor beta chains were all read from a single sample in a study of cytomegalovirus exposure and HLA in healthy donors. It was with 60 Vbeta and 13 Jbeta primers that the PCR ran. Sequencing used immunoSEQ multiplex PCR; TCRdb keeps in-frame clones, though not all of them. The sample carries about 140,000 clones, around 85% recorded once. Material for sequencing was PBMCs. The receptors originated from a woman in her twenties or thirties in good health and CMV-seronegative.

CDR3 amino acids: CASSTLGETGGTPNTGELFF. The CDR3 region has the DNA TGTGCCAGCAGCACCCTAGGCGAGACAGGGGGAACCCCGAACACCGGGGAGCTGTTTTTT. The rearrangement joins TRBV9 to TRBJ2-2; 9 nucleotides align to TRBD1. Germline V gene lookup returns CDR1 SGDLS and CDR2 YYNGEE. Trimming cost V 4 bases and J 0 bases; bases outside gene matches: 16. This CDR3 contains 20 residues. The full variable domain, its missing parts supplied by reference TRBV9 and TRBJ2-2, is DSGVTQTPKHLITATGQRVTLRCSPRSGDLSVYWYQQSLDQGLQFLIQYYNGEERAKGNILERFSAQQFPDLHSELNLSSLELGDSALYFCASSTLGETGGTPNTGELFFGEGSRLTVL.

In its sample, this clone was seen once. CDR3 region: CASSLDRDEYQPQHF. CDR3 in DNA: TGTGCCAGCAGCTTGGACAGGGACGAATATCAGCCCCAGCATTTT. The chain uses TRBV5-5 and TRBJ1-5; maybe TRBD1 (6 bases). In germline, CDR1 is SGHKS, CDR2 YYEKEE (reference sequence). Trimming stripped 0 bases from V and 5 bases from J, with 12 bases between. This CDR3 is 15 amino acids long.

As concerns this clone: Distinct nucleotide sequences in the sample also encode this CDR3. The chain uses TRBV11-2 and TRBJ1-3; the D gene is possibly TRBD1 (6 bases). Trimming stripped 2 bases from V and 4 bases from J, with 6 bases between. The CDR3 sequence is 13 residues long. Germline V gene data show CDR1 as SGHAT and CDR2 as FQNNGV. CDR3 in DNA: TGTGCCAGCAGCTTACAGGGGGGAAACACCATATATTTT. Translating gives CASSLQGGNTIYF.

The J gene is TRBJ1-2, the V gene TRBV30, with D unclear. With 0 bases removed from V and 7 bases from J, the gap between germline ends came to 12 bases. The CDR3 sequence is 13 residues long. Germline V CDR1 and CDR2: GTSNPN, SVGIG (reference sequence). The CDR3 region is CAWSVTLEGGYTF. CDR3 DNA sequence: TGTGCCTGGAGTGTTACTCTAGAGGGTGGCTACACCTTC.

CDR3 amino acids: CASSAGTSTNEQFF. In nucleotides, the CDR3 is TGTGCCAGCAGCGCCGGGACTAGTACAAATGAGCAGTTCTTC. The chain employs TRBV9 and TRBJ2-1; the match to TRBD2 covers 8 bases. CDR1 and CDR2 (germline): SGDLS, YYNGEE. The CDR3 has 14 residues. Unmatched junction bases numbered 6, after V lost 3 bases and J lost 7 bases.